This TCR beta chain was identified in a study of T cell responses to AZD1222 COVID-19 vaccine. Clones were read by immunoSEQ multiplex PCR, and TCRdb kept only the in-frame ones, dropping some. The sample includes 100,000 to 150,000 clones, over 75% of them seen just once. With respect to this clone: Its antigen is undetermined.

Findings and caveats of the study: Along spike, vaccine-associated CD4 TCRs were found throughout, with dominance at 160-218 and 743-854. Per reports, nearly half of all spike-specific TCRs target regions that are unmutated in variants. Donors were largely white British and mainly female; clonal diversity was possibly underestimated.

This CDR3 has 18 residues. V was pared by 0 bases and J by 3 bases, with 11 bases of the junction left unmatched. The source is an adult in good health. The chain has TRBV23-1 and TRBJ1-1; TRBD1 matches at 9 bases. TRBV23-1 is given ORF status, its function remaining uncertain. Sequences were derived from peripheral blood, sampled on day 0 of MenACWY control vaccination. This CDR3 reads CASSQSGTGGNGDTEAFF. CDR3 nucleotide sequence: TGCGCCAGCAGTCAATCGGGTACAGGGGGCAATGGGGACACTGAAGCTTTCTTT.